These 29 T cell receptor beta chains were sequenced from one sample in a study of blood T cell repertoires in COVID-19. Only in-frame clones appear in the TCRdb table, and some are missing; sequencing was by immunoSEQ multiplex PCR. The top ten hold less than 9.5% of the sample, which has under 60,000 clones, about four fifths seen once. The sample consisted of peripheral blood. The receptors shown here come from a man aged 40-49 years with acute or convalescent COVID-19.

The chain carries TRBV18 and TRBJ1-1; no clear D. Trimming took off 3 bases at V and 3 bases at J, with 11 bases between the two ends. The CDR3 spans 14 residues. Germline CDR1 and CDR2: KGHSH and LQKENI. CDR3 nucleotides: TGTGCCAGCTCACCGAGACGTGAGGACACTGAAGCTTTCTTT. Its protein product is CASSPRREDTEAFF.

The V and J genes are TRBV19 and TRBJ2-7, with TRBD2 matching 9 bases. The ends lost 8 bases at V and 6 bases at J; junction bases unmatched: 14. The CDR3 runs 15 residues. Germline CDR1 and CDR2: LNHDA and SQIVND (reference sequence). In nucleotides, the CDR3 is TGTGCCAGTTCTATCCGACTAGCGGACTCGGGCGAGCAGTACTTC. This sequence encodes CASSIRLADSGEQYF.

The chain is built from TRBV5-1 and TRBJ1-1; 7 nucleotides align to TRBD1. Trimming removed 4 bases from V and 0 bases from J; junction bases left unmatched: 9. This CDR3 region has 16 residues. Germline-derived CDR1 and CDR2 are SGHRS and YFSETQ. CDR3 loop: CASSSPHTGVNTEAFF. In DNA, the CDR3 is TGCGCCAGCAGCAGTCCGCACACAGGGGTGAACACTGAAGCTTTCTTT.

This clone was detected a few times. The gene calls are TRBV11-3 and TRBJ2-3; 12 bases match TRBD2. CDR3 length: 15 residues. V dropped 5 bases and J dropped 6; count of bases not matched to a gene: 6. CDR1 and CDR2 (germline): SGHNT, YENEEA. CDR3 amino acids: CASSRTSGGTDTQYF. The CDR3 nucleotides are TGTGCCAGCAGCCGTACTAGCGGGGGGACCGATACGCAGTATTTT. The entire variable domain, with the rest obtained from reference TRBV11-3 and TRBJ2-3, is as follows: EAGVVQSPRYKIIEKKQPVAFWCNPISGHNTLYWYLQNLGQGPELLIRYENEEAVDDSQLPKDRFSAERLKGVDSTLKIQPAELGDSAVYLCASSRTSGGTDTQYFGPGTRLTVL.

V is TRBV11-1 and J is TRBJ2-7; possibly TRBD2 for D (6 bases). CDR1 SGHAT and CDR2 FQDESV come from the germline V gene (reference sequence). Between the trimmed V and J ends, which lost 6 bases and 3 bases, there was a span of 15 bases. This CDR3 comprises 14 residues. CDR3 sequence reads: CASSPLGGNYEQYF. CDR3 DNA sequence: TGTGCCAGCAGTCCTCTGGGGGGAAACTACGAGCAGTACTTC.

The rearrangement links TRBV9 to TRBJ2-7; the match to TRBD1 covers 8 bases. With V trimmed by 4 bases and J by 2 bases, 8 bases remained unmatched. This CDR3 is 15 amino acids long. Germline lookup yields CDR1 SGDLS and CDR2 YYNGEE. CDR3 loop: CASSKGGQAAYEQYF. The CDR3 region has the DNA TGTGCCAGCAGCAAGGGGGGACAGGCAGCCTACGAGCAGTACTTC. Together with reference TRBV9 and TRBJ2-7, the CDR3 gives the full variable domain: DSGVTQTPKHLITATGQRVTLRCSPRSGDLSVYWYQQSLDQGLQFLIQYYNGEERAKGNILERFSAQQFPDLHSELNLSSLELGDSALYFCASSKGGQAAYEQYFGPGTRLTVT.

This chain connects TRBV6-5 to TRBJ2-5, with TRBD2 identical over 9 bases. Germline CDR1 reads MNHEY; CDR2 reads SVGAGI. V was clipped by 2 bases and J by 0 bases; unmatched bases: 4. This CDR3 is built from 16 residues. The CDR3 protein is CASSYGLAGYQETQYF. CDR3 in DNA: TGTGCCAGCAGTTACGGGCTAGCGGGGTACCAAGAGACCCAGTACTTC.

This clone appeared a few times. The chain carries TRBV19 and TRBJ2-7, with D possibly TRBD1 on 6 matching bases. The CDR3 has 15 amino acids. Germline V lookup: CDR1 LNHDA, CDR2 SQIVND (reference sequence). V dropped 4 bases and J dropped 1 base, with 14 bases sitting between them. In nucleotides, the CDR3 is TGTGCCAGTAGTACCGGACAGCAACTTTCCTACGAGCAGTACTTC. This codes for CASSTGQQLSYEQYF.

The chain uses TRBV28 and TRBJ2-1; perhaps TRBD2 as D (7 bases). Germline CDR1 reads MDHEN; CDR2 reads SYDVKM. Trimming took 3 bases from V and 5 from J, leaving 17 bases between them. The CDR3 is 16 residues long. The CDR3 loop is CASSLTGGGGHNEQFF. CDR3 DNA sequence: TGTGCCAGCAGTTTGACAGGTGGGGGAGGGCACAATGAGCAGTTCTTC.

The chain links TRBV19 to TRBJ1-5; 10 nucleotides agree with TRBD1. The length of the CDR3 is 17 residues. Germline-derived CDR1 and CDR2 are LNHDA and SQIVND (reference sequence). V was pared by 6 bases and J by 2 bases, with 10 bases of the junction left unmatched. CDR3 sequence reads: CASRPGTGVVRNQPQHF. CDR3 in DNA: TGTGCCAGTAGACCCGGGACAGGGGTAGTACGCAATCAGCCCCAGCATTTT.

This clone turned up a few times. This chain's CDR3 is CASSVVSGVQDTQYF. CDR3 nucleotides: TGTGCCAGCAGCGTAGTTAGCGGGGTGCAAGATACGCAGTATTTT. The chain uses TRBV9 and TRBJ2-3; TRBD2 matches at 8 bases. Germline V gives CDR1 SGDLS, CDR2 YYNGEE. With 0 bases clipped from V and 5 bases from J, the junction kept 5 bases outside the gene matches. This CDR3 has 15 amino acids.

Relative to its sample, this clone is medium-sized. The genes are TRBV13 and TRBJ1-5, with 7 bases aligning to TRBD1. The germline V gene encodes CDR1 PRHDT and CDR2 FYEKMQ (reference sequence). There are 13 residues in the CDR3. J lost 6 bases, V lost 5 bases, and 4 bases had no gene match. CDR3 amino acids: CASSPRGVQPQHF. For the CDR3, the DNA is TGTGCCAGCAGCCCCAGGGGGGTTCAGCCCCAGCATTTT.

V is TRBV5-1 and J is TRBJ2-7; TRBD1 matches 9 bases. In germline, CDR1 is SGHRS, CDR2 YFSETQ. The CDR3 extends over 15 amino acids. The J segment lost 4 bases and the V segment lost 0 bases, leaving 5 bases of the junction unmatched. The CDR3: CASSLEGTGPYEQYF. The CDR3, as DNA: TGCGCCAGCAGCTTGGAAGGGACAGGGCCGTACGAGCAGTACTTC.

The count of this clone is one. The chain combines TRBV30 with TRBJ1-1; D is possibly TRBD1 (5 bases). Trimming took off 0 bases at V and 1 base at J, with 18 bases between the two ends. The CDR3 has 17 amino acids. Germline-derived CDR1 and CDR2 are GTSNPN and SVGIG (reference sequence). The CDR3 DNA is TGTGCCTGGAGTGTACTAGTATCTCGGGGGGGGAACACTGAAGCTTTCTTT. Translating it yields CAWSVLVSRGGNTEAFF.

The chain carries TRBV18 and TRBJ1-4, with 9 bases matching TRBD1. Germline CDR1 and CDR2: KGHSH and LQKENI. This CDR3 contains 14 residues. The trim removed 4 bases at V and 7 bases at J, leaving 4 bases unmatched. The CDR3 sequence: CASSRGQGGEKLFF. CDR3 DNA: TGTGCCAGCTCACGGGGACAGGGTGGTGAAAAACTGTTTTTT. Complete variable domain (other parts from reference TRBV18 and TRBJ1-4): NAGVMQNPRHLVRRRGQEARLRCSPMKGHSHVYWYRQLPEEGLKFMVYLQKENIIDESGMPKERFSAEFPKEGPSILRIQQVVRGDSAAYFCASSRGQGGEKLFFGSGTQLSVL.

The V and J genes are TRBV9 and TRBJ2-1; 7 bases map to TRBD2. The length of the CDR3 is 13 residues. Per germline, CDR1 SGDLS and CDR2 YYNGEE. V was clipped by 4 bases and J by 5 bases; unmatched bases: 3. Written as DNA, the CDR3 is TGTGCCAGCAGCCCTCGGGGGGACAATGAGCAGTTCTTC. Translation gives CASSPRGDNEQFF. The full variable domain, rest sourced from reference TRBV9 and TRBJ2-1, is DSGVTQTPKHLITATGQRVTLRCSPRSGDLSVYWYQQSLDQGLQFLIQYYNGEERAKGNILERFSAQQFPDLHSELNLSSLELGDSALYFCASSPRGDNEQFFGPGTRLTVL.

This clone was recorded a few times. This chain connects TRBV28 to TRBJ2-5, with 9 bases matching TRBD1. The trim removed 1 base at V and 4 bases at J, leaving 13 bases unmatched. Germline CDR1 MDHEN, CDR2 SYDVKM. The CDR3 spans 18 residues. The CDR3 spells CASSLSGLRTGDIETQYF. The CDR3 DNA reads as TGTGCCAGCAGTTTATCCGGTCTCCGGACAGGGGATATAGAGACCCAGTACTTC.

This chain's CDR3 is CASSLLTGGADYGYTF. CDR3 sequence (DNA): TGCGCCAGCAGCTTACTAACAGGGGGCGCGGACTATGGCTACACCTTC. The genes are TRBV5-1 and TRBJ1-2; 9 bases are a match to TRBD1. Germline-derived CDR1 and CDR2 are SGHRS and YFSETQ. The CDR3 consists of 16 residues. Trimming cost V 2 bases and J 3 bases; bases outside gene matches: 8. The full variable domain, its missing parts supplied by reference TRBV5-1 and TRBJ1-2, is KAGVTQTPRYLIKTRGQQVTLSCSPISGHRSVSWYQQTPGQGLQFLFEYFSETQRNKGNFPGRFSGRQFSNSRSEMNVSTLELGDSALYLCASSLLTGGADYGYTFGSGTRLTVV.

This clone was detected a few times. The genes are TRBV24-1 and TRBJ2-3; 7 bases are shared with TRBD1. Germline V CDR1 and CDR2: KGHDR, SFDVKD. The CDR3 consists of 11 residues. V lost 7 bases and J lost 7; bases outside the gene matches: 1. The CDR3 nucleotides are TGTGCCACCAGGACAGGGAATACGCAGTATTTT. It specifies CATRTGNTQYF.

The V call is TRBV27, the J call TRBJ1-4; 7 nucleotides agree with TRBD1. Trimming took 5 bases from V and 3 from J; bases not matched to a gene: 12. Germline V gene sequence: CDR1 MNHEY, CDR2 SMNVEV (reference sequence). CDR3 length equals 17 residues. The CDR3 spells CASSRQGLYSANEKLFF. In DNA form, the CDR3 reads TGTGCCAGCAGTCGACAGGGACTCTATAGCGCTAATGAAAAACTGTTTTTT.

A few counts support this clone. The chain has TRBV7-9 and TRBJ1-2; a weak D match, TRBD1 (5 bases). The CDR3 is made up of 13 amino acids. The germline V gene has CDR1 SEHNR and CDR2 FQNEAQ (reference sequence). Trimming took 7 bases from V and 5 from J, leaving 14 bases between them. The CDR3, as DNA: TGTGCCAGCACCTATCTACAGGATTATGGCTACACCTTC. Translation gives CASTYLQDYGYTF.

J is TRBJ2-5 and V is TRBV3-1 (or the pseudogene TRBV3-2); possible D gene TRBD2, 6 bases. The CDR3 is 16 residues long. Germline CDR1 is LGHDT and CDR2 is YNNKEL (reference sequence). V was pared by 1 base and J by 4 bases, with 16 bases between. CDR3 DNA sequence: TGTGCCAGCAGCCAAGGTGGAGGAGGGTCGCCAGAGACCCAGTACTTC. Translating gives CASSQGGGGSPETQYF.

The chain couples TRBV19 to TRBJ2-1; 9 bases align to TRBD1. Germline V gene lookup returns CDR1 LNHDA and CDR2 SQIVND (reference sequence). V trimming: 3 bases; J trimming: 1 base; junction bases outside the gene matches: 13. This CDR3 has 19 amino acids. The CDR3 is CASSIRGQGNSVSYNEQFF. The CDR3 DNA reads TGTGCCAGTAGTATTAGAGGACAGGGGAATTCCGTATCCTACAATGAGCAGTTCTTC.

This clone showed up just once. The V and J genes are TRBV3-1 (or the pseudogene TRBV3-2) and TRBJ1-4; D is ambiguous. Germline CDR1 reads LGHDT; CDR2 reads YNNKEL (reference sequence). This CDR3 spans 16 amino acids. V lost 4 bases to trimming and J lost 0 bases, with 12 bases between them. The CDR3 region is CASSLRGSATNEKLFF. The CDR3 DNA is TGTGCCAGCAGCCTGCGGGGAAGTGCAACTAATGAAAAACTGTTTTTT.

The chain carries TRBV5-1 and TRBJ2-3; D is perhaps TRBD2 (6 bases). CDR3 length equals 16 residues. The germline gives CDR1 SGHRS, CDR2 YFSETQ. Trimming took off 1 base at V and 1 base at J, with 13 bases between the two ends. CDR3 amino acids: CASSLRIGGRTDTQYF. CDR3 nucleotide sequence: TGCGCCAGCAGCTTGAGGATCGGGGGACGCACAGATACGCAGTATTTT.

The chain has TRBV10-3 and TRBJ2-5; 14 nucleotides line up with TRBD2. V was pared by 4 bases and J by 5 bases, with 9 bases of the junction left unmatched. CDR3 length: 17 amino acids. Germline V gene data show CDR1 as ENHRY and CDR2 as SYGVKD. The CDR3 loop reads CAISGRLAGGQGETQYF. CDR3 DNA: TGTGCCATCAGTGGGAGACTAGCGGGGGGGCAGGGGGAGACCCAGTACTTC.

J is TRBJ1-1 and V is TRBV5-1; D may be TRBD1 (6 bases). Trimming took 2 bases from V and 4 from J, leaving 12 bases between them. CDR1 is SGHRS, CDR2 YFSETQ, per germline. The CDR3 is 14 residues long. In DNA, the CDR3 is TGCGCCAGCAGCTTTTGGGGGCTCGGCACTGAAGCTTTCTTT. This sequence encodes CASSFWGLGTEAFF.

V and J are TRBV5-1 and TRBJ2-1; weak D call: TRBD1 (5 bases). This CDR3 has 12 amino acids. Germline V CDR1 and CDR2: SGHRS, YFSETQ. The germline V and J ends were trimmed by 4 bases and 15 bases, with 17 bases remaining between them. The CDR3 loop reads CASSPGPQGSFF. DNA of the CDR3: TGCGCCAGCAGCCCCGGACCCCAGGGATCGTTCTTC.

V usage is TRBV19 and J usage is TRBJ1-2, with a tentative D call TRBD1 (5 bases). CDR1 is LNHDA, CDR2 SQIVND, per germline (reference sequence). The CDR3 contains 11 residues. The V end lost 6 bases, the J end lost 4 bases, and 6 bases lay between the germline ends. The CDR3 here is CASSQGYGYTF. The CDR3 DNA reads as TGTGCCAGTAGCCAGGGCTATGGCTACACCTTC. Full variable domain (outside the CDR3, taken from reference TRBV19 and TRBJ1-2): DGGITQSPKYLFRKEGQNVTLSCEQNLNHDAMYWYRQDPGQGLRLIYYSQIVNDFQKGDIAEGYSVSREKKESFPLTVTSAQKNPTAFYLCASSQGYGYTFGSGTRLTVV.